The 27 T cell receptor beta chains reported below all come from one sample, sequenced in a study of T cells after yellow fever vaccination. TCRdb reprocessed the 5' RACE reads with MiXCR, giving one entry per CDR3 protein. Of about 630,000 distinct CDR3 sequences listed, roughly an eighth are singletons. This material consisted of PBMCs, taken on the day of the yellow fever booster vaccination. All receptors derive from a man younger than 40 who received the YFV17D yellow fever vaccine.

CDR3 DNA sequence: TGTGCCAGCAGTCCCCTCCGGGGGAGCTCCTACGAGCAGTACTTC. Amino acid sequence: CASSPLRGSSYEQYF. The chain uses TRBV6-1 and TRBJ2-7; the D gene is possibly TRBD2 (6 bases). The germline V gene has CDR1 MNHNS and CDR2 SASEGT. Deletions cut 5 bases from V and 0 bases from J, with 14 bases between. The CDR3 is 15 amino acids.

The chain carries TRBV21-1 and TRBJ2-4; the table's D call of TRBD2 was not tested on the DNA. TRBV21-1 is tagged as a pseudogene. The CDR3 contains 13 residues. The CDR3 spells CASRAGIKNIQYF. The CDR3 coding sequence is TGTGCCAGCAGGGCGGGGATTAAAAACATTCAGTACTTC.

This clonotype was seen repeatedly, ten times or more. The CDR3 nucleotides read TGTGCCAGCAGCTTCTTAGGACTAGAGGGGAATGAGCAGTTCTTC. Its translation is CASSFLGLEGNEQFF. The chain is built from TRBV7-9 and TRBJ2-1; 7 bases are a match to TRBD2. From germline, CDR1 is SEHNR and CDR2 FQNEAQ (reference sequence). This CDR3 spans 15 amino acids. Unmatched junction bases numbered 9, after V lost 3 bases and J lost 7 bases.

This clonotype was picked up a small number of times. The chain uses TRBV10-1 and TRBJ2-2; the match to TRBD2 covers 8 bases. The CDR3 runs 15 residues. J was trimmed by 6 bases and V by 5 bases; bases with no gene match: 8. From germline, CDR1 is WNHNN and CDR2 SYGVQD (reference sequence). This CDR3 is CASSPSGRTPGELFF. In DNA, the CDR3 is TGCGCCAGCAGTCCTAGCGGGCGGACGCCCGGGGAGCTGTTTTTT.

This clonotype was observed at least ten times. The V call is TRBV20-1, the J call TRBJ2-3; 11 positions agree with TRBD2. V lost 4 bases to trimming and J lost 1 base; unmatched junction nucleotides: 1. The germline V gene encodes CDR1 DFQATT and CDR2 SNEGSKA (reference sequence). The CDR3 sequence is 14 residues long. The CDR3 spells CSAKGLAGTDTQYF. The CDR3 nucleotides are TGCAGTGCTAAGGGACTAGCGGGCACAGATACGCAGTATTTT.

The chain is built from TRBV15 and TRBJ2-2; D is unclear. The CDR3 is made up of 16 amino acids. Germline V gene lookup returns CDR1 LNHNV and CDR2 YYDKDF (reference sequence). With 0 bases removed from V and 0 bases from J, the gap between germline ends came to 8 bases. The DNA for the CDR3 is TGTGCCACCAGCAGAGATTGGTACTCGAACACCGGGGAGCTGTTTTTT. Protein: CATSRDWYSNTGELFF.

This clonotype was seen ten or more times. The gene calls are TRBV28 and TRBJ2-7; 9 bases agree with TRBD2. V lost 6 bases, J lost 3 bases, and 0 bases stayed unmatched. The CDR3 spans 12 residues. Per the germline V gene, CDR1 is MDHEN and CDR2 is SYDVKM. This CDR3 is CASRTSGYEQYF. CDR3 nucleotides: TGTGCCAGCAGGACTAGCGGCTACGAGCAGTACTTC.

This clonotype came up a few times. CDR3 region: CASSQAGQTSSYEQYF. In DNA form, the CDR3 reads TGCGCCAGCAGCCAAGCCGGCCAAACTAGCTCCTACGAGCAGTACTTC. The V and J genes are TRBV4-3 and TRBJ2-7; D possibly corresponds to TRBD2 (5 bases). This CDR3 contains 16 residues. Trimming cost V 1 base and J 0 bases, with 13 bases left between them. CDR1 is LGHNA, CDR2 YSLEER, per germline.

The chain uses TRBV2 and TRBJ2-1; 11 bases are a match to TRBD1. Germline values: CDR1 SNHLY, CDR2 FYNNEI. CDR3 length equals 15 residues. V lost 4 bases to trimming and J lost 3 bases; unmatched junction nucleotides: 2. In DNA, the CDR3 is TGTGCCAGCAGTGGGGACAGGGGGGGCTACAATGAGCAGTTCTTC. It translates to CASSGDRGGYNEQFF.

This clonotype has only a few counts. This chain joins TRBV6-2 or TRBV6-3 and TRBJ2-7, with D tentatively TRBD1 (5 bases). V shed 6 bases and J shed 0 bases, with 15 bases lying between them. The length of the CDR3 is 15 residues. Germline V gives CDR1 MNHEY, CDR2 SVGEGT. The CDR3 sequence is CASRLGHLLSYEQYF. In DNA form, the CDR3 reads TGTGCCAGCAGATTAGGACATTTACTCTCCTACGAGCAGTACTTC.

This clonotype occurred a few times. The CDR3 nucleotides read TGTGCCAGCAGTCGGGACCGAAATAGCAATCAGCCCCAGCATTTT. Amino acids: CASSRDRNSNQPQHF. The chain uses TRBV6-2 or TRBV6-3 and TRBJ1-5; TRBD1 might be the D (5 bases). The CDR3 totals 15 residues. The germline V gene encodes CDR1 MNHEY and CDR2 SVGEGT. The V and J ends lost 5 bases and 0 bases respectively, with 11 bases between them.

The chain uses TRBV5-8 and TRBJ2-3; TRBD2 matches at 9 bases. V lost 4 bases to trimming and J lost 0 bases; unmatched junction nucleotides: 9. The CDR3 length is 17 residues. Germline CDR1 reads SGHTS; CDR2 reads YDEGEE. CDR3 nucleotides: TGTGCCAGCAGCCTCTTCTCCGGGACTAGCAGCACAGATACGCAGTATTTT. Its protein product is CASSLFSGTSSTDTQYF.

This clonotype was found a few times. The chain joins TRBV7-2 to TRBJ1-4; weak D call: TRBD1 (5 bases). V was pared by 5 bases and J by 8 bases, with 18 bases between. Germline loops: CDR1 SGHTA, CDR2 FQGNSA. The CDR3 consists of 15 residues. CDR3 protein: CASSPEVGAVEKLFF. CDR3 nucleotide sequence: TGTGCCAGCAGCCCCGAGGTAGGGGCGGTAGAAAAACTGTTTTTT.

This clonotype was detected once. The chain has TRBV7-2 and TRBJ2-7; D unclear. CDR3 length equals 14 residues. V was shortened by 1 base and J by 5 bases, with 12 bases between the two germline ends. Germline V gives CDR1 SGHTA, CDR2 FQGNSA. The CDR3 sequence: CASSLGLHGNEQYF. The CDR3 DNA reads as TGTGCCAGCAGCTTAGGCCTTCATGGCAACGAGCAGTACTTC. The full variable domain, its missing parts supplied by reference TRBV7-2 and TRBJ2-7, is GAGVSQSPSNKVTEKGKDVELRCDPISGHTALYWYRQSLGQGLEFLIYFQGNSAPDKSGLPSDRFSAERTGGSVSTLTIQRTQQEDSAVYLCASSLGLHGNEQYFGPGTRLTVT.

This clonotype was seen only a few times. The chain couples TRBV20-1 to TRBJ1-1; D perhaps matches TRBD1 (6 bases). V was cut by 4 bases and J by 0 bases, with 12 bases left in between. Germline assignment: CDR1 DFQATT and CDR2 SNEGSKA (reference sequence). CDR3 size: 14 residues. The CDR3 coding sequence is TGCAGTGCTAACCGCGGACAGCTGAACACTGAAGCTTTCTTT. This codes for CSANRGQLNTEAFF.

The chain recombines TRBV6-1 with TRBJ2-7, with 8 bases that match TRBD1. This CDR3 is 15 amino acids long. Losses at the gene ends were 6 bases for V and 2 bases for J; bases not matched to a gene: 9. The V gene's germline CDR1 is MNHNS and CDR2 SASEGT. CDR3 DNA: TGTGCCAGCAGAGTCGGACAGGGATACACCTACGAGCAGTACTTC. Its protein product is CASRVGQGYTYEQYF.

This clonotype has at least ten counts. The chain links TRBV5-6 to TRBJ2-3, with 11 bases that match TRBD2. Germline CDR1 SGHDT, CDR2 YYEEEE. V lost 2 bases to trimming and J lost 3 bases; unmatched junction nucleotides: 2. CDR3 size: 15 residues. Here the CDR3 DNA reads TGTGCCAGCAGCTTACTAGCGGGAGTGACAGATACGCAGTATTTT. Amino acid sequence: CASSLLAGVTDTQYF.

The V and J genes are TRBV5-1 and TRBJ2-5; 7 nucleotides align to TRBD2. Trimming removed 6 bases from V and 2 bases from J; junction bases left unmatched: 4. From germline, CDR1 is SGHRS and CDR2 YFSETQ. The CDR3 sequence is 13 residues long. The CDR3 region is CASNLAAQETQYF. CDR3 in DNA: TGCGCCAGCAACCTAGCGGCACAAGAGACCCAGTACTTC.

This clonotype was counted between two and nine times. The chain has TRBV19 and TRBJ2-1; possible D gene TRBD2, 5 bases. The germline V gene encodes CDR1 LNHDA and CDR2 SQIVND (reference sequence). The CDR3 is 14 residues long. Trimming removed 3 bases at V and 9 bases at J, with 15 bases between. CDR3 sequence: CASSIGTGSSEQFF. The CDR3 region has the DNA TGTGCCAGTAGTATCGGTACGGGATCTAGTGAGCAGTTCTTC.

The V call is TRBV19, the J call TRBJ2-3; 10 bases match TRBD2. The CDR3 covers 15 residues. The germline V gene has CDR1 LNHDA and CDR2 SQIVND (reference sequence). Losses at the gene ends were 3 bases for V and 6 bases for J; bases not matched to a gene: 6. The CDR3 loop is CASSIPSGSMDTQYF. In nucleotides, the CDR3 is TGTGCCAGTAGTATCCCTAGCGGGAGTATGGATACGCAGTATTTT.

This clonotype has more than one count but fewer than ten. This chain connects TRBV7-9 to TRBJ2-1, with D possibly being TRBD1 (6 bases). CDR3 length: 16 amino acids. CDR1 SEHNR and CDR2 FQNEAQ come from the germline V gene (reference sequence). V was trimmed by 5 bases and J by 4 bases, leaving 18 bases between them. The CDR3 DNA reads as TGTGCCAGCAGCCAAACAACAGGGAATGCTTACAATGAGCAGTTCTTC. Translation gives CASSQTTGNAYNEQFF. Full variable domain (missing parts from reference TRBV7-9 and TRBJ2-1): DTGVSQNPRHKITKRGQNVTFRCDPISEHNRLYWYRQTLGQGPEFLTYFQNEAQLEKSRLLSDRFSAERPKGSFSTLEIQRTEQGDSAMYLCASSQTTGNAYNEQFFGPGTRLTVL.

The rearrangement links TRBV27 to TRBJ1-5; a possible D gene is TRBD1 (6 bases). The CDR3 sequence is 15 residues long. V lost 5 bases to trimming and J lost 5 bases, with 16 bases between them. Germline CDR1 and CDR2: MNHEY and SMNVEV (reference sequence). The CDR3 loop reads CASSPHHRADQPQHF. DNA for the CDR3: TGTGCCAGCAGTCCCCACCACAGGGCTGATCAGCCCCAGCATTTT.

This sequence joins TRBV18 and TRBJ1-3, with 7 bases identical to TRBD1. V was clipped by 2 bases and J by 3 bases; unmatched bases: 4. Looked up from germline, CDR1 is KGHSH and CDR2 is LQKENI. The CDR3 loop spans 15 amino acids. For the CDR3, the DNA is TGTGCCAGCTCACCATCCGGGACAGATGGAAACACCATATATTTT. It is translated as CASSPSGTDGNTIYF.

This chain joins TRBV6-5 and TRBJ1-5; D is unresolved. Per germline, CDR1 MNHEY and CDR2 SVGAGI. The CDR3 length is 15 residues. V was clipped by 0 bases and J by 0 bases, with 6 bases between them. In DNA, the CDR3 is TGTGCCAGCAGTTACTCGCCGGGTAGCAATCAGCCCCAGCATTTT. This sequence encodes CASSYSPGSNQPQHF.

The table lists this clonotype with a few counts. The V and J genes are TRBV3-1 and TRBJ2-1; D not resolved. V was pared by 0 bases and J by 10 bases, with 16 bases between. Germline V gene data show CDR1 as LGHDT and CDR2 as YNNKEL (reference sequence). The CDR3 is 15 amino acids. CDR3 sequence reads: CASSQEPGRILEQFF. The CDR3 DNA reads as TGTGCCAGCAGCCAAGAACCGGGTCGGATATTGGAGCAGTTCTTC.

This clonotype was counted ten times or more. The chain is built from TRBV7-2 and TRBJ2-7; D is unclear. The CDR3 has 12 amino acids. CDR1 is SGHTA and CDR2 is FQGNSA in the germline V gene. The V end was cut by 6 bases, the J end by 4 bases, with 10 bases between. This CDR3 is CASSLSVYEQYF. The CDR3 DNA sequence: TGTGCCAGCAGTTTATCCGTGTACGAGCAGTACTTC.

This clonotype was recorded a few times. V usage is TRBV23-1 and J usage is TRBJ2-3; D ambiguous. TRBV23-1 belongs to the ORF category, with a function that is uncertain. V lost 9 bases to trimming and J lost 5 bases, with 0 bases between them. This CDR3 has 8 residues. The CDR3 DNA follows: TGCGCCAGAGATACGCAGTATTTT. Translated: CARDTQYF.